This T cell receptor (beta chain) was captured in a study of Graves' ophthalmopathy and Graves' hyperthyroidism. General study results and limits: Sensitivity reached more than 70% and specificity approximately 72% when the model predicted ophthalmopathy progression.

Amplified material comprised TCR beta CDR3 regions derived from RNA transcripts. First-round RT-PCR used HTBI primers; second-round multiplex PCR followed. One entry per CDR3 protein, called by TCRdb with MiXCR from the multiplex PCR reads. Here the sample spans more than 1,000,000 distinct CDR3 sequences, about two fifths being singletons. None of the included patients had other autoimmune diseases, uncontrolled infections, pregnancy or lactation, as these led to exclusion. There are many counts of this clonotype. The antigen is not known. The sample consisted of peripheral blood or thyroid tissue (not recorded which). The sequence came from an adult man with Graves' hyperthyroidism.

Here the CDR3 reads CASSQASWVGQETQYF. DNA of the CDR3: TGTGCCAGCAGTCAAGCGTCGTGGGTGGGTCAAGAGACCCAGTACTTC. The chain is built from TRBV12-3 or TRBV12-4 and TRBJ2-5, with unresolved D. V was cut by 5 bases and J by 2 bases, with 18 bases left in between. The CDR3 length is 16 residues.